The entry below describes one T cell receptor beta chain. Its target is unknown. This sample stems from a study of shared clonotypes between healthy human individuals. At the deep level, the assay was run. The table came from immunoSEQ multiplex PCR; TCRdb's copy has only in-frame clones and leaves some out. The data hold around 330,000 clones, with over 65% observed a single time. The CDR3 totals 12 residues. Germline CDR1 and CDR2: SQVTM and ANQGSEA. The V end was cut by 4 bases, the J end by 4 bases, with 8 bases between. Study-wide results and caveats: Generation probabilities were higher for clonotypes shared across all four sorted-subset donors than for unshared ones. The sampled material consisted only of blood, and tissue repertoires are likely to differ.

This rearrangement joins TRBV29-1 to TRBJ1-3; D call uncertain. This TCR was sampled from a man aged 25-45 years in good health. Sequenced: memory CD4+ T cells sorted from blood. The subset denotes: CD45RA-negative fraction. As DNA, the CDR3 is TGCAGCGTTGTAGAAAGGGGAAACACCATATATTTT. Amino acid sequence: CSVVERGNTIYF.